This TCR beta chain came from a study of blood T cell repertoires in COVID-19. Patients at the Seattle site were enrolled during active infection and followed longitudinally. Per the authors' pipeline: Using reference gene primer amplification, nucleated cell counts were estimated. Data came from immunoSEQ multiplex PCR; TCRdb stores just in-frame clones and leaves some out. That table is the source of V, J and clone size, and D and trimming were worked out from the DNA. Found here are more than 9,500 clones, more than 65% of them singletons; the top ten hold about 9.4%. V shed 3 bases and J 4 bases; nucleotides not matched to a gene: 2. Germline CDR1 LGHNA, CDR2 YSLEER. The CDR3 runs to 13 residues.

The source material was peripheral blood. The TCR was taken from a man in his sixties with COVID-19, enrolled during active disease. The chain uses TRBV4-3 and TRBJ1-2, with 7 bases aligning to TRBD1. The CDR3 spells CASSHRQGYGYTF. In DNA form, the CDR3 reads TGCGCCAGCAGCCATAGACAGGGCTATGGCTACACCTTC.